This T cell receptor beta chain derives from a study of early T cells in non-severe SARS-CoV-2 infection. Study-wide background: Bulk RNA isolated from unsorted whole blood underwent sequencing; chains were not paired.

Individual cDNA molecules received unique molecular identifiers. TCRdb processed the 5' RACE reads anew with MiXCR; each CDR3 protein has one entry. The data hold roughly 55,000 distinct CDR3 sequences, with 14% to 15% observed a single time. Study conclusions and caveats: Anti-spike CD8 specificities were favored by VDJdb matching, whose results missed private and CD4 specificities.

With 4 bases removed from V and 5 bases from J, the gap between germline ends came to 10 bases. Germline V lookup: CDR1 LGHDT, CDR2 YNNKEL (reference sequence). CDR3 length: 13 amino acids. As concerns this clonotype: What it binds is unknown.

The specimen comprised whole blood, sampled at baseline. The sequence came from an adult who was a healthcare worker with PCR-confirmed SARS-CoV-2 infection or an uninfected control (not recorded which). The chain is built from TRBV3-1 and TRBJ2-3; no firm D call. CDR3 sequence: CASSPKSKDTQYF. Here the CDR3 DNA reads TGTGCCAGCAGCCCCAAATCCAAAGATACGCAGTATTTT.